This TCR beta chain was recorded in a study of T cell changes during pregnancy in multiple sclerosis (dated by TCRdb to between 2018 and 2021). Regarding the research as a whole: Changes in the T cell repertoire over the course of pregnancy were examined in this study in women with multiple sclerosis.

The CDR3 runs 12 residues from the cysteine to the phenylalanine. The CDR3 DNA has 36 bases and is translated from base 1. Reading the germline V gene (reference sequence) gives CDR1 SEHNR and CDR2 FQNEAQ. V drops 5 bases and J drops 4 bases, leaving 8 bases in between. Turning to this clone: The clone's antigen remains unknown. It has no much larger one-base neighbor in the sample; base qualities were not kept.

Library prep was done by the immunoSEQ multiplex PCR assay. This immuneACCESS table, as held by TCRdb, lists in-frame sequences with V and J called but not all clones. Of the missing ones, under half trace to an unresolved V gene in checked studies; the others have no known cause. Across this sample there are 45,000 to 60,000 clones, with roughly nine tenths seen only once. The top ten clones comprise just over 3% of the sample. The TCR was taken from a female donor with multiple sclerosis, enrolled in a pregnancy study. The sample here was CD8+ T cells from peripheral blood mononuclear cells, taken before pregnancy. In this chain, TRBV7-9 is recombined with TRBJ1-1; the D segment cannot be called with confidence. The CDR3 sequence is CASSPRSTEAFF. The nucleotide sequence is given as TGTGCCAGCAGCCCGAGATCCACTGAAGCTTTCTTT.